The rows below give T cell receptor beta chains drawn from one sample of a study of CD8 T cells in Susac syndrome. TCRdb independently ran MiXCR on the immunoSEQ multiplex PCR reads; one entry per CDR3 protein. The table includes about 290,000 distinct CDR3 sequences, approximately 91% detected once. Sample: CD8+ T cells from PBMCs. These receptor sequences come from a human donor with multiple sclerosis. Each CDR3 is given without its conserved first and last residue. The size field is filled for only some rows; it gives once, few, many or a size class.

J gene | clone size | V gene | CDR3 protein
TRBJ1-2 | once | TRBV30 | AWRARGHYGYT
TRBJ2-7 | . | TRBV30 | AWSMSSGTYEQY
TRBJ2-5 | . | TRBV6-5 | ASSYSGTGGPQEAQY
TRBJ1-2 | . | TRBV7-9 | ASSHRGGLRRTDTYGYT
TRBJ2-4 | . | TRBV28 | ASSWLNIQY
TRBJ2-3 | . | TRBV9 | ASSPSGVTQY
TRBJ1-2 | once | TRBV12-3/TRBV12-4 | ASSLGDQNKHGYT
TRBJ2-2 | . | TRBV4-1 | ASSHPYNTGELF
TRBJ2-1 | . | TRBV2 | ASGADEQF
TRBJ1-5 | . | TRBV6-2/TRBV6-3 | ASSYSQSEVSNQPQH
TRBJ1-1 | . | TRBV4-1 | ASSQELVRGTEAF
TRBJ2-3 | . | TRBV7-6 | ASSLARTYSSTDTQY
TRBJ2-5 | once | TRBV12-3/TRBV12-4 | ASTGQGETQY
TRBJ1-1 | . | TRBV7-6 | ASSGTESTEAF
TRBJ2-7 | . | TRBV6-2/TRBV6-3 | ASSRRTGGNYEQY
TRBJ2-3 | . | TRBV28 | ASTSTEEDTQY
TRBJ1-1 | . | TRBV9 | ASSPYGGGGNTEAF
TRBJ2-3 | few | TRBV4-1 | ASSQGDTQY
TRBJ2-5 | . | TRBV6-2/TRBV6-3 | ASSRDRGPGETQY
TRBJ2-1 | . | TRBV20-1 | SAPGQVSYNEQF
TRBJ2-7 | . | TRBV5-4 | ASSDRTGLYEQY
TRBJ1-2 | . | TRBV5-5 | ASSLGWGGTILDGYGYT
TRBJ2-3 | . | TRBV28 | ASSFLVVGERDTQY
TRBJ2-7 | . | TRBV7-9 | ASSGQGEGY
TRBJ2-2 | many | TRBV27 | ASSLNTGELF
TRBJ2-3 | . | TRBV7-3 | ASSLLIGSTDTQY
TRBJ1-3 | . | TRBV9 | ASSPGRGAGLGNTIY
TRBJ2-5 | . | TRBV11-1 | ASSLVVWDRALRVQETQY
TRBJ2-2 | . | TRBV29-1 | SVYGANTGELF
TRBJ2-7 | . | TRBV29-1 | SVEDAWGGRSSYEQY
TRBJ1-5 | . | TRBV3-1 | ASSQARGMQPQH
TRBJ2-7 | . | TRBV7-2 | ASSKWDESSYEQY
TRBJ2-1 | . | TRBV7-3 | ASSTPLEGTSGHEQF
TRBJ2-1 | . | TRBV7-9 | ASSFLGLANNEQF
TRBJ2-3 | . | TRBV7-2 | ASSIPSLRVTQY